The rows below give T cell receptor beta chains drawn from one sample of a study of blood T cell repertoires in COVID-19. Sequenced by immunoSEQ multiplex PCR; TCRdb stores in-frame clones only, minus some. The top ten clones hold 6% to 7.5% of a sample with fewer than 150,000 clones, approximately 80% of them seen once. The source material was peripheral blood. The receptors stem from a human donor in a cohort sampled during active COVID-19. Each CDR3 is given with its conserved first and last residue. D genes are given only for firm matches. Not all rows give a size; the values are once, few, many and, for expanded clones, a class.

d_call: .; j_call: TRBJ1-5; v_call: TRBV7-2; clone_size: .; cdr3_aa: CASSPYGRPGVDQPQHF; cdr3_nt: TGTGCCAGCAGCCCCTATGGTCGACCAGGGGTCGATCAGCCCCAGCATTTT
d_call: .; j_call: TRBJ1-2; v_call: TRBV7-2; clone_size: .; cdr3_aa: CASSLLRGPSYGYTF; cdr3_nt: TGTGCCAGCAGCTTATTACGGGGTCCAAGCTATGGCTACACCTTC
d_call: .; j_call: TRBJ1-4; v_call: TRBV4-3; clone_size: .; cdr3_aa: CASSQGGSATNEKLFF; cdr3_nt: TGCGCCAGCAGCCAAGGTGGCAGCGCAACTAATGAAAAACTGTTTTTT
d_call: .; j_call: TRBJ1-5; v_call: TRBV30; clone_size: .; cdr3_aa: CAWSFRWAGQPQHF; cdr3_nt: TGTGCCTGGAGTTTTAGATGGGCAGGGCAGCCCCAGCATTTT
d_call: .; j_call: TRBJ1-1; v_call: TRBV5-1; clone_size: .; cdr3_aa: CASSLSDNTEAFF; cdr3_nt: TGCGCCAGCAGCTTGTCAGATAACACTGAAGCTTTCTTT
d_call: TRBD2; j_call: TRBJ2-7; v_call: TRBV7-2; clone_size: few; cdr3_aa: CASTLVTTSGSYEQYF; cdr3_nt: TGTGCCAGCACCTTAGTCACTACTAGCGGCTCCTACGAGCAGTACTTC
d_call: .; j_call: TRBJ2-7; v_call: TRBV7-8; clone_size: .; cdr3_aa: CASRLGLSYEQYF; cdr3_nt: TGTGCCAGCAGACTAGGACTTTCCTACGAGCAGTACTTC
d_call: TRBD2; j_call: TRBJ2-5; v_call: TRBV5-1; clone_size: .; cdr3_aa: CASGAGGLETQYF; cdr3_nt: TGCGCCAGCGGAGCGGGGGGGCTCGAGACCCAGTACTTC
d_call: TRBD2; j_call: TRBJ2-1; v_call: TRBV29-1; clone_size: .; cdr3_aa: CSATRLAGYNEQFF; cdr3_nt: TGCAGCGCCACTCGGCTAGCGGGTTACAATGAGCAGTTCTTC
d_call: .; j_call: TRBJ1-2; v_call: TRBV25-1; clone_size: .; cdr3_aa: CASSTSKRGPGGYGYTF; cdr3_nt: TGTGCCAGCAGCACCTCGAAGAGGGGACCCGGGGGCTATGGCTACACCTTC
d_call: TRBD1; j_call: TRBJ2-3; v_call: TRBV18; clone_size: once; cdr3_aa: CASSHGTGTYLTDTQYF; cdr3_nt: TGTGCCAGCTCACACGGGACAGGGACATACCTCACAGATACGCAGTATTTT
d_call: TRBD1; j_call: TRBJ1-2; v_call: TRBV5-4; clone_size: .; cdr3_aa: CASSVPGQVVGYTF; cdr3_nt: TGTGCCAGCAGCGTACCGGGACAGGTTGTCGGCTACACCTTC
d_call: TRBD2; j_call: TRBJ2-3; v_call: TRBV11-3; clone_size: .; cdr3_aa: CASSLDTTSGGADTQYF; cdr3_nt: TGTGCCAGCAGCTTAGACACAACGAGCGGGGGGGCCGATACGCAGTATTTT
d_call: TRBD1; j_call: TRBJ1-2; v_call: TRBV5-6; clone_size: .; cdr3_aa: CASSPRTGQGGYTF; cdr3_nt: TGTGCCAGCAGCCCCAGAACTGGACAGGGGGGCTACACCTTT
d_call: TRBD2; j_call: TRBJ2-3; v_call: TRBV9; clone_size: .; cdr3_aa: CASSQDYASGATDTQYF; cdr3_nt: TGTGCCAGCAGCCAGGACTACGCTAGCGGGGCCACAGATACGCAGTATTTT
d_call: .; j_call: TRBJ1-1; v_call: TRBV4-2; clone_size: .; cdr3_aa: CASSQVRGGAEAFF; cdr3_nt: TGTGCCAGCAGCCAAGTTAGGGGAGGAGCTGAAGCTTTCTTT
d_call: TRBD1; j_call: TRBJ2-5; v_call: TRBV5-1; clone_size: .; cdr3_aa: CASSSFGQGAETQYF; cdr3_nt: TGCGCCAGCAGCTCCTTTGGACAGGGCGCAGAGACCCAGTACTTC
d_call: .; j_call: TRBJ1-2; v_call: TRBV5-1; clone_size: .; cdr3_aa: CASKLIPTNYGYTF; cdr3_nt: TGCGCCAGCAAGCTAATCCCAACTAACTATGGCTACACCTTC
d_call: TRBD2; j_call: TRBJ2-7; v_call: TRBV5-4; clone_size: .; cdr3_aa: CASSLGGGGVYEQYF; cdr3_nt: TGTGCCAGCAGCTTGGGCGGCGGGGGGGTCTACGAGCAGTACTTC
d_call: TRBD2; j_call: TRBJ2-1; v_call: TRBV13; clone_size: .; cdr3_aa: CASSPPWGGVTNEQFF; cdr3_nt: TGTGCCAGCAGCCCCCCTTGGGGGGGGGTGACAAATGAGCAGTTCTTC
d_call: .; j_call: TRBJ2-7; v_call: TRBV18; clone_size: few; cdr3_aa: CASSPIESGEQYF; cdr3_nt: TGTGCCAGCTCCCCGATAGAGTCGGGCGAGCAGTACTTC
d_call: .; j_call: TRBJ2-7; v_call: TRBV19; clone_size: .; cdr3_aa: CASSIRGQPYEQYF; cdr3_nt: TGTGCCAGTAGTATAAGAGGACAGCCCTACGAGCAGTACTTC
d_call: TRBD2; j_call: TRBJ2-1; v_call: TRBV27; clone_size: .; cdr3_aa: CASSFSSGGHNEQFF; cdr3_nt: TGTGCCAGCAGTTTCTCTAGCGGGGGCCACAATGAGCAGTTCTTC
d_call: .; j_call: TRBJ1-2; v_call: TRBV7-2; clone_size: .; cdr3_aa: CASSPSGQSYGYTF; cdr3_nt: TGTGCCAGCAGCCCCTCGGGACAATCCTATGGCTACACCTTC
d_call: .; j_call: TRBJ2-5; v_call: TRBV7-8; clone_size: .; cdr3_aa: CASSSTHGRGETQYF; cdr3_nt: TGTGCCAGCAGCTCTACCCACGGCAGGGGAGAGACCCAGTACTTC
d_call: .; j_call: TRBJ1-1; v_call: TRBV13; clone_size: .; cdr3_aa: CASTLLRNTEAFF; cdr3_nt: TGTGCCAGCACCTTACTTCGGAACACTGAAGCTTTCTTT
d_call: TRBD2; j_call: TRBJ2-3; v_call: TRBV20-1; clone_size: few; cdr3_aa: CSASRTSGGDPSTDTQYF; cdr3_nt: TGCAGTGCTAGTCGGACTAGCGGGGGGGACCCTAGCACAGATACGCAGTATTTT
d_call: .; j_call: TRBJ2-1; v_call: TRBV21-1; clone_size: .; cdr3_aa: CASSKGQGPYNEQFF; cdr3_nt: TGTGCCAGCAGCAAAGGGCAGGGCCCCTACAATGAGCAGTTCTTC
d_call: .; j_call: TRBJ2-5; v_call: TRBV19; clone_size: .; cdr3_aa: CASKGRGIQETQYF; cdr3_nt: TGTGCCAGTAAGGGGAGGGGGATCCAAGAGACCCAGTACTTC
d_call: .; j_call: TRBJ1-1; v_call: TRBV7-9; clone_size: .; cdr3_aa: CASSPNQGYTEAFF; cdr3_nt: TGTGCCAGCAGCCCTAATCAGGGATACACTGAAGCTTTCTTT
d_call: TRBD2; j_call: TRBJ2-5; v_call: TRBV6-1; clone_size: .; cdr3_aa: CASSEASGGQETQYF; cdr3_nt: TGTGCCAGCAGTGAAGCTAGCGGGGGGCAAGAGACCCAGTACTTC
d_call: TRBD1; j_call: TRBJ1-4; v_call: TRBV19; clone_size: once; cdr3_aa: CASHRDRGEKLFF; cdr3_nt: TGTGCCAGTCACCGGGACAGGGGGGAAAAACTGTTTTTT
d_call: TRBD1; j_call: TRBJ2-2; v_call: TRBV24-1; clone_size: .; cdr3_aa: CATGGQGETGELFF; cdr3_nt: TGTGCCACGGGAGGACAGGGGGAGACCGGGGAGCTGTTTTTT
d_call: .; j_call: TRBJ2-5; v_call: TRBV5-1; clone_size: .; cdr3_aa: CASSLVRFGGETQYF; cdr3_nt: TGCGCCAGCAGCTTAGTACGCTTTGGGGGGGAGACCCAGTACTTC
d_call: .; j_call: TRBJ2-5; v_call: TRBV3-1/TRBV3-2; clone_size: .; cdr3_aa: CASTQPVESVQYF; cdr3_nt: TGTGCCAGCACCCAACCGGTAGAGAGCGTCCAGTACTTC
d_call: TRBD2; j_call: TRBJ2-1; v_call: TRBV28; clone_size: .; cdr3_aa: CASSSAGLAGYSYNEQFF; cdr3_nt: TGTGCCAGCAGTTCCGCGGGACTAGCGGGGTACTCCTACAATGAGCAGTTCTTC
d_call: TRBD2; j_call: TRBJ2-1; v_call: TRBV9; clone_size: .; cdr3_aa: CASSIQPGLADPRVYNEQFF; cdr3_nt: TGTGCCAGCAGCATCCAACCGGGACTAGCGGATCCCCGGGTCTACAATGAGCAGTTCTTC
d_call: .; j_call: TRBJ1-4; v_call: TRBV3-1/TRBV3-2; clone_size: .; cdr3_aa: CASSHSTPTGLNEKLFF; cdr3_nt: TGTGCCAGCAGCCATTCGACCCCCACAGGGCTTAATGAAAAACTGTTTTTT
d_call: TRBD1; j_call: TRBJ1-1; v_call: TRBV5-6; clone_size: .; cdr3_aa: CASSFYRGLGTEAFF; cdr3_nt: TGTGCCAGCAGCTTTTACAGGGGGCTGGGCACTGAAGCTTTCTTT
d_call: TRBD1; j_call: TRBJ2-7; v_call: TRBV5-6; clone_size: once; cdr3_aa: CASSLGGWEQYF; cdr3_nt: TGTGCCAGCAGCTTAGGGGGCTGGGAGCAGTACTTC
d_call: TRBD1; j_call: TRBJ1-2; v_call: TRBV5-6; clone_size: .; cdr3_aa: CASSPGQGASNYGYTF; cdr3_nt: TGTGCCAGCAGCCCGGGCCAGGGGGCCTCTAACTATGGCTACACCTTC
d_call: .; j_call: TRBJ2-3; v_call: TRBV4-1; clone_size: .; cdr3_aa: CASSQAWGLITDTQYF; cdr3_nt: TGCGCCAGCAGCCAAGCTTGGGGACTTATCACAGATACGCAGTATTTT
d_call: TRBD2; j_call: TRBJ2-3; v_call: TRBV7-2; clone_size: .; cdr3_aa: CASKRGGTADTQYF; cdr3_nt: TGTGCCAGCAAGCGGGGGGGCACGGCAGATACGCAGTATTTT
d_call: .; j_call: TRBJ2-3; v_call: TRBV10-3; clone_size: .; cdr3_aa: CAISPPRLGGTSTDTQYF; cdr3_nt: TGTGCCATCAGCCCCCCCAGGTTAGGAGGGACTAGCACAGATACGCAGTATTTT
d_call: .; j_call: TRBJ2-2; v_call: TRBV19; clone_size: .; cdr3_aa: CASSIVPGNTGELFF; cdr3_nt: TGTGCCAGTAGTATAGTCCCAGGGAACACCGGGGAGCTGTTTTTT